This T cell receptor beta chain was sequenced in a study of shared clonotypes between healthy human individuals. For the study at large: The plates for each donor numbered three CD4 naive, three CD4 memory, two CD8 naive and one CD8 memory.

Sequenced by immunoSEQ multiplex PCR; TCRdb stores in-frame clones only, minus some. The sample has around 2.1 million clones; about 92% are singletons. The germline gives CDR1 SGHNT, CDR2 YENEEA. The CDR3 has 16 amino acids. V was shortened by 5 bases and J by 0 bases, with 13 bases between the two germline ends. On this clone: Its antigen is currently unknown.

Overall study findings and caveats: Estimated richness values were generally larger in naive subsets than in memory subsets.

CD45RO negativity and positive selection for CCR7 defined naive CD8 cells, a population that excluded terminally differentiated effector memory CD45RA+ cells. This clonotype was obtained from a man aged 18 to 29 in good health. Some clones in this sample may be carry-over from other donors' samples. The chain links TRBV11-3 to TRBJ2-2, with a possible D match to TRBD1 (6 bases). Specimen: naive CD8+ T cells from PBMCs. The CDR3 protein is CASSTRTVANTGELFF. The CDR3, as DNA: TGTGCCAGCAGCACGAGGACAGTAGCGAACACCGGGGAGCTGTTTTTT. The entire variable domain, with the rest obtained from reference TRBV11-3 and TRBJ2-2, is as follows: EAGVVQSPRYKIIEKKQPVAFWCNPISGHNTLYWYLQNLGQGPELLIRYENEEAVDDSQLPKDRFSAERLKGVDSTLKIQPAELGDSAVYLCASSTRTVANTGELFFGEGSRLTVL.